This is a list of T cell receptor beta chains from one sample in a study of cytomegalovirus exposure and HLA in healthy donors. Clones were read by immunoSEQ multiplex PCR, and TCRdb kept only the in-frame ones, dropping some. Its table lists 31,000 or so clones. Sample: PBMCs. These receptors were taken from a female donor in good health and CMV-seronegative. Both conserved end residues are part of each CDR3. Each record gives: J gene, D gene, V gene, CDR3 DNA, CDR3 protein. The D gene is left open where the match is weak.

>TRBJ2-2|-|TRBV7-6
TGTGCCAGCAGTCCGACGGGGAGGTCCACCGGGGAGCTGTTTTTT
CASSPTGRSTGELFF
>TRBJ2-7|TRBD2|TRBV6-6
TGTGCCAGCAGTCAAAAGCGGGGGGGAAGCTCCTACGAGCAGTACTTC
CASSQKRGGSSYEQYF
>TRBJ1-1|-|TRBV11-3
TGTGCCAGCAGCTTAGATGGCGGGCACACTGAAGCTTTCTTT
CASSLDGGHTEAFF
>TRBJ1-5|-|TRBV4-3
TGCGCCAGCAGCCAAGATATTCGGAGCAATCAGCCCCAGCATTTT
CASSQDIRSNQPQHF
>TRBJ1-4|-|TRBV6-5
TGTGCCACCACCGGTAGGGCGGGAAGTGAAAAACTGTTTTTT
CATTGRAGSEKLFF
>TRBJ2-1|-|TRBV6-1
TGTGCCAGCAGCTGGACAGATCCCAACAATGAGCAGTTCTTC
CASSWTDPNNEQFF
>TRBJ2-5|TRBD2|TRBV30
TGTGCCTGGCGGCTAGCGGGGGGGAGAGAGACCCAGTACTTC
CAWRLAGGRETQYF
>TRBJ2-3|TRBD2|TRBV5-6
TGTGCCAGCAGATCTCGGGGGGGGCCGACAGATACGCAGTATTTT
CASRSRGGPTDTQYF
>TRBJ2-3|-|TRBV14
TGTGCCAGCAGCCAAGCCGGGGGGCCGACAGATACGCAGTATTTT
CASSQAGGPTDTQYF
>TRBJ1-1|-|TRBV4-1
TGCGCCAGCAGCCGAACCGGGGTGGGGGGGCGCCTTGAAGCTTTCTTT
CASSRTGVGGRLEAFF
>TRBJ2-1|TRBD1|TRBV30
TGTGCCTGGGAGGGACAGTTGGCGAATGAGCAGTTCTTC
CAWEGQLANEQFF
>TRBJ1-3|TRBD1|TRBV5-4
TGTGCCAGCAGCTTGGACAGGGGATACTCTGGAAACACCATATATTTT
CASSLDRGYSGNTIYF
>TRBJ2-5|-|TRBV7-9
TGTGCCAGCAGCTTAGCTGTGGGAGTGGAGACCCAGTACTTC
CASSLAVGVETQYF
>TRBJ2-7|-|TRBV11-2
TGTGCCAGCAGCCCCCGACTGAGCTCCTACGAGCAGTACTTC
CASSPRLSSYEQYF
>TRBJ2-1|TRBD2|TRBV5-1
TGCGCCAGCAGCTCCAAGACTAGCGGGGGATCCAATGAGCAGTTCTTC
CASSSKTSGGSNEQFF
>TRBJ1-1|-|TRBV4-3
TGCGCCAGCAGCCCCCTCGGGAACGGCCTGAACACTGAAGCTTTCTTT
CASSPLGNGLNTEAFF
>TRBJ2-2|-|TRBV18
TGTGCCAGCTTACATGCAGGCGGGGTCGCGAACACCGGGGAGCTGTTTTTT
CASLHAGGVANTGELFF
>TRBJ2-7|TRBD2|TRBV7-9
TGTGCCAGCAGCTTAGCGGCTAGCGGGAGTTACGAGCAGTACTTC
CASSLAASGSYEQYF
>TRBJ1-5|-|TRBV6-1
TGTGCCAGCAGTGAACAACCCTATAGCAATCAGCCCCAGCATTTT
CASSEQPYSNQPQHF
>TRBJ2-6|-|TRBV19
TGTGCCAGTAGTTTCGACAGATCTGGGGCCAACGTCCTGACTTTC
CASSFDRSGANVLTF
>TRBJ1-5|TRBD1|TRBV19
TGTGCCAGTAGTATACTCACAGGGGGTCCTAGCAATCAGCCCCAGCATTTT
CASSILTGGPSNQPQHF
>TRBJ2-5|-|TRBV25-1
TGTGCCAGCAGTGATCCGGGGTATTTAGAAGAGACCCAGTACTTC
CASSDPGYLEETQYF
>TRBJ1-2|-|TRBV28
TGTGCCAGCAGTTTATCGGAGAGCCTTCGTTATCGCTACACCTTC
CASSLSESLRYRYTF
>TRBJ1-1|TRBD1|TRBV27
TGTGCCAGCAGTCTAACGCGGACAGGGGCGAACACTGAAGCTTTCTTT
CASSLTRTGANTEAFF
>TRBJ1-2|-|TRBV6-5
TGTGCCAGCAGGAAAGGGGCCACTAACTATGGCTACACCTTC
CASRKGATNYGYTF
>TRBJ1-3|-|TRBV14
TGTGCCACTAGACCACAAGCATCCCCCGGGATGTACTCTGGAAACACCATATATTTT
CATRPQASPGMYSGNTIYF
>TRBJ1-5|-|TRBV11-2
TGTGCCAGCAGCTTGGGGAATAGGGGTGGTCAGCCCCAGCATTTT
CASSLGNRGGQPQHF
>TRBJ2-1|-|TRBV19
TGTGCCAGTAGTATGAGACTAGGAAATGAGCAGTTCTTC
CASSMRLGNEQFF
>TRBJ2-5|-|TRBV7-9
TGTGCCAGCAGCTTAGAAGCGGCCCAGTACTTC
CASSLEAAQYF
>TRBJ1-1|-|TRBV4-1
TGCGCCAGCAGCCAAGAACTGGGCCTCAACACTGAAGCTTTCTTT
CASSQELGLNTEAFF
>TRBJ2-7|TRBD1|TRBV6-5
TGTGCCAGCAGTAACCCCGGGACAGAGGGCTACGAGCAGTACTTC
CASSNPGTEGYEQYF
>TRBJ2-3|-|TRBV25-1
TGTGCCAGCAGTGAAACCCTGCGCTACACAGATACGCAGTATTTT
CASSETLRYTDTQYF
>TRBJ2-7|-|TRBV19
TGTGCCAGTAGTCTTCGGGAAGGGGGCTACGAGCAGTACTTC
CASSLREGGYEQYF
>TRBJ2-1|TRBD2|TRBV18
TGTGCCAGCTCCCGGACTAGTCGAAGTGAGCAGTTCTTC
CASSRTSRSEQFF
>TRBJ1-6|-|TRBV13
TGTGCCAGCAGCTCTACGGGCCTTTCAGGGGTTTCACCCCTCCACTTT
CASSSTGLSGVSPLHF
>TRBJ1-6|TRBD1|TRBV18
TGTGCCAGCTCACCCGGACAGGGCTATAATTCACCCCTCCACTTT
CASSPGQGYNSPLHF
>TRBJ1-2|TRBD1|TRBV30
TGTGCCTGGGGCTGGCGGACAGGGTATGGCTACACCTTC
CAWGWRTGYGYTF
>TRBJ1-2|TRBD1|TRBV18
TGTGCCAGCTCTGGGACAGAGGCTTATGGCTACACCTTC
CASSGTEAYGYTF
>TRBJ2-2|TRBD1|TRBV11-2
TGTGCCAGCAGCCAGTCGACAGGGGTTGCCGGGGAGCTGTTTTTT
CASSQSTGVAGELFF
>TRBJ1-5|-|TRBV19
TGTGCCAGTAGTATAGATAACAGGGTGGAGGGCAATCAGCCCCAGCATTTT
CASSIDNRVEGNQPQHF
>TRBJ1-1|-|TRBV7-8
TGTGCCAGCAGCAAGGACAGTGGGGGAGCTTTCTTT
CASSKDSGGAFF
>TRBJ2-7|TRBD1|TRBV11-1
TGTGCCAGCAGCTCCCGGACAGGGCCCTACGAGCAGTACTTC
CASSSRTGPYEQYF
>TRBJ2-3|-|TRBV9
TGTGCCAGCAGCCTAAGCGCAGGGGCCACCACAGATACGCAGTATTTT
CASSLSAGATTDTQYF
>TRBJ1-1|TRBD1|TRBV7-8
TGTGCCAGCAGCCTACGGGACAGTCGGAGGGGCACTGAAGCTTTCTTT
CASSLRDSRRGTEAFF
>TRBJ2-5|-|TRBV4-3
TGCGCCAGCAGCCAGGGGGTAGGGGGAGAGACCCAGTACTTC
CASSQGVGGETQYF
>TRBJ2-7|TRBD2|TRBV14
TGTGCCAGCAGCCAAGCTAGCGGGGTTTACTACGAGCAGTACTTC
CASSQASGVYYEQYF